These 5 T cell receptor beta chains were all obtained from the same sample, sequenced in a study of CXCR3-negative and CXCR3-positive naive CD8 T cells (dated by TCRdb to between 2018 and 2020). The paper's findings and limits, for the study overall: TRB CDR3s from CXCR3-positive naive cells showed higher hydrophobicity (lower Kidera factor 4), lower energy, and higher strength and volume indices than CXCR3-negative naive cells.

The antigens these receptors bind are not known. The run used a NextSeq 550. The Human TCR Profiling Kit (MiLaboratory) was used to make UMI-labeled 5' RACE TRB cDNA libraries. The reads went through TCRdb reprocessing, and each CDR3 protein sequence gets one entry with no DNA. This sample's clone table shows tens of thousands of distinct CDR3 sequences. Over 4% of the sample lies in the top ten. Sequenced sample: naive CXCR3+ CD8+ T cells from blood. The sample's cell subset or site label, in plain terms: CD45RO-CCR7+CD27+CD95- naive CD8+ T cells expressing CXCR3 (TNR3+). Receptor source: a human donor in good health. Some clones in this sample may be carry-over from other donors' samples.

J is TRBJ2-5 and V is TRBV4-1. The length of the CDR3 is 15 residues. Per germline, CDR1 MGHRA and CDR2 YSYEKL. This CDR3 is CASSHNEGMGETQYF.

The chain employs TRBV10-3 and TRBJ2-7; TCRdb's assignment of TRBD1 cannot be checked, as there is no DNA. The CDR3 covers 13 residues. Per germline, CDR1 ENHRY and CDR2 SYGVKD. Here the CDR3 reads CAITRGGGFEQYF.

This sequence joins TRBV7-9 and TRBJ2-2; TCRdb gives TRBD2 as the D gene, but with no DNA this cannot be confirmed. The CDR3 totals 12 residues. Germline values: CDR1 SEHNR, CDR2 FQNEAQ (reference sequence). CDR3 residues: CAGLPYTGELFF.

V is TRBV3-1 and J is TRBJ1-1. Germline-derived CDR1 and CDR2 are LGHDT and YNNKEL (reference sequence). CDR3 length: 13 residues. The CDR3 here is CASSPLERAEAFF.

The V gene is TRBV29-1, the J gene TRBJ2-7; TCRdb returns TRBD1, unconfirmable since there is no DNA. This CDR3 is 12 amino acids long. Germline CDR1 and CDR2: SQVTM and ANQGSEA. The CDR3 is CSAQGGPYEQYF.